These T cell receptor beta chains were read from a single sample in a study of blood T cell repertoires in COVID-19. Libraries were prepared by immunoSEQ multiplex PCR; TCRdb keeps only in-frame clonotypes and omits some of them. The data show about 210,000 clones, roughly 81% seen once. The sample taken for sequencing was peripheral blood. The receptors derive from a woman in her fifties or sixties with active or convalescent COVID-19. The CDR3 runs from the conserved cysteine through the conserved F or W. A D gene is named only where the DNA matches it firmly. Some rows mark clone size as missing; the rest say once, few, many or name a class of expanded clone.

v_gene,j_gene,abundance,d_gene,CDR3aa,CDR3nt
TRBV18,TRBJ1-2,.,TRBD1,CASSQETGALNYGYTF,TGTGCCAGCTCACAGGAGACAGGGGCCCTTAACTATGGCTACACCTTC
TRBV28,TRBJ2-7,.,.,CASSLSLYEQYF,TGTGCCAGCAGTTTATCCCTCTACGAGCAGTACTTC
TRBV19,TRBJ2-2,.,.,CASSIGYTGELFF,TGTGCCAGTAGTATCGGGTACACCGGGGAGCTGTTTTTT
TRBV19,TRBJ1-1,many,.,CASQLTQGTEAFF,TGTGCCAGTCAGCTTACACAGGGCACTGAAGCTTTCTTT
TRBV13,TRBJ2-2,.,.,CASSPTRGPTGELFF,TGTGCCAGCAGCCCGACTAGGGGACCCACCGGGGAGCTGTTTTTT
TRBV11-2,TRBJ1-6,.,.,CASSPARTDNSPLHF,TGTGCCAGCAGCCCCGCCCGGACAGATAATTCACCCCTCCACTTT
TRBV28,TRBJ2-7,few,TRBD1,CASSFGTGGLFNEQYF,TGTGCCAGCAGTTTCGGGACAGGGGGCTTATTCAACGAGCAGTACTTC
TRBV28,TRBJ1-1,.,.,CASSPGGSDTEAFF,TGTGCCAGCAGTCCCGGGGGTAGTGACACTGAAGCTTTCTTT
TRBV4-1,TRBJ2-3,.,TRBD1,CASSQAGTGNTDTQYF,TGCGCCAGCAGCCAAGCCGGGACAGGGAACACAGATACGCAGTATTTT
TRBV7-9,TRBJ1-3,many,.,CASSPSGGKENTIYF,TGTGCCAGCAGCCCGTCGGGGGGCAAGGAAAACACCATATATTTT
TRBV28,TRBJ1-4,.,TRBD1,CASTALRGQGRRSNEKLFF,TGTGCCAGCACTGCTCTACGGGGACAGGGGCGCAGGTCTAATGAAAAACTGTTTTTT
TRBV4-1,TRBJ1-3,.,TRBD1,CASSRGGLGNTIYF,TGCGCCAGCAGCCGAGGGGGCCTGGGAAACACCATATATTTT
TRBV11-2,TRBJ1-3,.,.,CASSVYGNTIYF,TGTGCCAGCAGCGTCTACGGAAACACCATATATTTT
TRBV5-1,TRBJ2-1,.,.,CASSIGTPSNNEQFF,TGCGCCAGCAGTATCGGGACTCCTTCGAACAATGAGCAGTTCTTC